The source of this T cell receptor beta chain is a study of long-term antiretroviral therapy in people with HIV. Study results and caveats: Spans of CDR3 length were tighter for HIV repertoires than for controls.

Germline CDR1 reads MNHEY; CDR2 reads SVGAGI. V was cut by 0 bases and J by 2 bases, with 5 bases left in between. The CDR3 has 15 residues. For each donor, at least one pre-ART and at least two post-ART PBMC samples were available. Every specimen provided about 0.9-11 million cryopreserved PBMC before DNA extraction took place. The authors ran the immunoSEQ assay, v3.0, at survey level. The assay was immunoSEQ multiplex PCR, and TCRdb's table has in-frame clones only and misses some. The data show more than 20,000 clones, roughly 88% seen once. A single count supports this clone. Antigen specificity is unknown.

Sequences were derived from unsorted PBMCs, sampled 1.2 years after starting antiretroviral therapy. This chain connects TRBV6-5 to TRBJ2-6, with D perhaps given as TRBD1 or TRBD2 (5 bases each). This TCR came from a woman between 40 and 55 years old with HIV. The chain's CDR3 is CASSYSGAGANVLTF. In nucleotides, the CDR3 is TGTGCCAGCAGTTACTCGGGGGCTGGGGCCAACGTCCTGACTTTC.